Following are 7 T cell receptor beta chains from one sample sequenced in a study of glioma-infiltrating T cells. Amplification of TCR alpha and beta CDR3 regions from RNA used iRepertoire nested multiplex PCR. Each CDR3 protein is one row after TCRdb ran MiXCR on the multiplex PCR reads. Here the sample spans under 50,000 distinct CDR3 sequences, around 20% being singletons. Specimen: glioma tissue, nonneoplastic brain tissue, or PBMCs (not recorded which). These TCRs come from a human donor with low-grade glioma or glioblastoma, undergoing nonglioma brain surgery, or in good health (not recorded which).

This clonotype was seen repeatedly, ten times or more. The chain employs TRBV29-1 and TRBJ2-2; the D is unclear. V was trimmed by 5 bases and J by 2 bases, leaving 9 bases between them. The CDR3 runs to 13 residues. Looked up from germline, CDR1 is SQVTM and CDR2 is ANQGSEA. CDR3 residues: CSVRWGNTGELFF. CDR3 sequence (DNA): TGCAGCGTTCGGTGGGGAAACACCGGGGAGCTGTTTTTT.

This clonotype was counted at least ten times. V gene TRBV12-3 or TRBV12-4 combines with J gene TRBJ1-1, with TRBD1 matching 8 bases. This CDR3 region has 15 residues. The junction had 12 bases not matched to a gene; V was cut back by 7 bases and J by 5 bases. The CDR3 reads CASTHPDRETTEAFF. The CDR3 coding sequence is TGTGCCAGCACCCACCCGGACAGGGAAACGACTGAAGCTTTCTTT.

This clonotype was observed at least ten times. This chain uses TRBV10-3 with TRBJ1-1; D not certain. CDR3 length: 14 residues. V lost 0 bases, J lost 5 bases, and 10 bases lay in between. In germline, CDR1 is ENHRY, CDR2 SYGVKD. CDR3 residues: CAISESGILTEAFF. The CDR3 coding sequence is TGTGCCATCAGTGAGTCAGGCATCTTGACTGAAGCTTTCTTT.

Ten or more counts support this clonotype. CDR3 amino acids: CASSQDGTGAVYEQYF. The CDR3 nucleotides read TGCGCCAGCAGCCAAGATGGGACAGGGGCAGTCTACGAGCAGTACTTC. This chain connects TRBV4-1 to TRBJ2-7, with TRBD1 matching 10 bases. The CDR3 sequence is 16 residues long. The trim removed 0 bases at V and 3 bases at J, leaving 5 bases unmatched. The germline V gene encodes CDR1 MGHRA and CDR2 YSYEKL.

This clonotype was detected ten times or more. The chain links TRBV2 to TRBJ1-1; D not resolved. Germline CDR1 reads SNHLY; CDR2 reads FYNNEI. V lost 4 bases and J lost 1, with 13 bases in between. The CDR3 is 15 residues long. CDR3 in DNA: TGTGCCAGCAGTGTGGCAGTAGGAGGGAACACTGAAGCTTTCTTT. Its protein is CASSVAVGGNTEAFF.

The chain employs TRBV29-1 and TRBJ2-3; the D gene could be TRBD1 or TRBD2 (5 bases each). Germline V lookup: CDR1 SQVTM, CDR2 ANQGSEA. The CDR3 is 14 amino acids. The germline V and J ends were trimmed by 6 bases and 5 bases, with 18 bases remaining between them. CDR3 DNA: TGCAGCGTCAAGGGACCCAGACTTAGAGATACGCAGTATTTT. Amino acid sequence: CSVKGPRLRDTQYF.

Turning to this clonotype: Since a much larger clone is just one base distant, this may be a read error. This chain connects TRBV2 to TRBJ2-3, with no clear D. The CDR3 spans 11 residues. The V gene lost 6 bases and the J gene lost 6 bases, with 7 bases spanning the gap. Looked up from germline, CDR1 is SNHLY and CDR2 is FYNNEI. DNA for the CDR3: TGTGCCAGCAGCGGCCGGGATACGCAGTATTTT. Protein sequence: CASSGRDTQYF.